The entry below describes one T cell receptor (beta chain). The antigen remains unidentified. Alpha and beta libraries were amplified separately from the second PCR onward. Two oligonucleotides, mixed equimolar, formed the beta constant-region primer covering TRBC1 and TRBC2. The ligated cDNA underwent four PCR rounds using SP2 and nested alpha and beta constant-region primers. One entry per CDR3 protein, called by TCRdb with MiXCR from the UMI-ligation and nested PCR reads. This table holds some 82,000 distinct CDR3 sequences, around 9% found once. Trimming shortened V by 2 bases and J by 3 bases, and 11 bases separated the two germline ends. Germline CDR1 and CDR2: SNHLY and FYNNEI. The CDR3 has 15 amino acids. The data were taken from a study of naive and memory T cell subsets. The study's findings and limits: A clonotype means one alpha or beta sequence, not an alpha/beta pair. TCR abundance followed a power law differing between naive and memory subsets.

The V and J genes are TRBV2 and TRBJ2-4, with D perhaps matching TRBD1 (6 bases). The sample taken for sequencing was naive CD8+ T cells from blood. This clonotype was sampled from a human donor in good health. The CDR3 loop is CASSEQGRYKNIQYF. The CDR3 DNA sequence: TGTGCCAGCAGTGAACAGGGGCGGTACAAAAACATTCAGTACTTC.